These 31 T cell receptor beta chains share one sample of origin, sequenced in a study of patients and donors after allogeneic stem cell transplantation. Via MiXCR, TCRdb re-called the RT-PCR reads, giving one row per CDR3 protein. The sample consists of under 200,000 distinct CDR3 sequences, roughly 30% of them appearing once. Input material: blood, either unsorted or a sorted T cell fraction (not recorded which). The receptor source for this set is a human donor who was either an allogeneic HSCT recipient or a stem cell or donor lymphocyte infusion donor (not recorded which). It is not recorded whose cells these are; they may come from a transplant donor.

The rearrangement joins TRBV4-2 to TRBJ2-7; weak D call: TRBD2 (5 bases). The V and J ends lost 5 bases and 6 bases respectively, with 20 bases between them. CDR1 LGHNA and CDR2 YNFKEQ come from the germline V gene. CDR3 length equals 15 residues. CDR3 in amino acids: CASSNKLDLGSEQYF. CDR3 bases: TGTGCCAGCAGCAACAAGCTGGACCTAGGGAGCGAGCAGTACTTC.

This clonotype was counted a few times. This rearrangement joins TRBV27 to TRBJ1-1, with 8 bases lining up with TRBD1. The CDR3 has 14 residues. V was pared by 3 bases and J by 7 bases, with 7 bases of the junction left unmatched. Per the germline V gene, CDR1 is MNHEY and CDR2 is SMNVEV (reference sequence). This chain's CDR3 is CASSFQGADNEAFF. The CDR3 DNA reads TGTGCCAGCAGTTTCCAGGGGGCTGATAATGAAGCTTTCTTT.

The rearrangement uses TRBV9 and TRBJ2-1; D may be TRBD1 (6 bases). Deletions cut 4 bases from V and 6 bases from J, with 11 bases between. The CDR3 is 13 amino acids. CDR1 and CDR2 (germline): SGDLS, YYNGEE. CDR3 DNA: TGTGCCAGCAGCCCAGGGGCTTCCAATGAGCAGTTCTTC. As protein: CASSPGASNEQFF.

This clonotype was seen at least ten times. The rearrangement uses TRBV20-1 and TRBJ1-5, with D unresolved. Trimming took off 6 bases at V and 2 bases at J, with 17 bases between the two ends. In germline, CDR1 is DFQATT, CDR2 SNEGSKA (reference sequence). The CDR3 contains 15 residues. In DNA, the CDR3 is TGCAGTGCCTCGGAGGAGATTTTCGGCAATCAGCCCCAGCATTTT. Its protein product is CSASEEIFGNQPQHF.

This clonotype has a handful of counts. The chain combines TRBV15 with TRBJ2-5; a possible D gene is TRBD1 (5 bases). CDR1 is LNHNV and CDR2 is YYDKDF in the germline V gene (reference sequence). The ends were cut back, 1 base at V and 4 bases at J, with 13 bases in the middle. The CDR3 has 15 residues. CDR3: CATSRGDSQRETQYF. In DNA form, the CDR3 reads TGTGCCACCAGCAGAGGTGACAGTCAGAGAGAGACCCAGTACTTC.

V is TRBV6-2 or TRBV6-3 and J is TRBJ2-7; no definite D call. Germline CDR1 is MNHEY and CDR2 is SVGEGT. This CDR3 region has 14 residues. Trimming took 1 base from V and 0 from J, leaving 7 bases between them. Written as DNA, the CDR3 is TGTGCCAGCAGTTACTTTACCAACTCCTACGAGCAGTACTTC. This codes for CASSYFTNSYEQYF.

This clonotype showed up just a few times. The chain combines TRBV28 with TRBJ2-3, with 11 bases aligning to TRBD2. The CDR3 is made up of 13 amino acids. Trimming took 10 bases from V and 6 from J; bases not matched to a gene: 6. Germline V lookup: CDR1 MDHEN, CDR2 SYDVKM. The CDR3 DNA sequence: TGTGCCACCGTACTAGCGGGAGCGGATACGCAGTATTTT. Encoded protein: CATVLAGADTQYF.

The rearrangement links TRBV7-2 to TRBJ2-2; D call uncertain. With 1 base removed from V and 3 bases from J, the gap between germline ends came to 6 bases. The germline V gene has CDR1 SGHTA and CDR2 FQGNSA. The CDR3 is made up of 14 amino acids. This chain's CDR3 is CASSLVLDTGELFF. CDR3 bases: TGTGCCAGCAGCTTAGTTCTGGACACCGGGGAGCTGTTTTTT.

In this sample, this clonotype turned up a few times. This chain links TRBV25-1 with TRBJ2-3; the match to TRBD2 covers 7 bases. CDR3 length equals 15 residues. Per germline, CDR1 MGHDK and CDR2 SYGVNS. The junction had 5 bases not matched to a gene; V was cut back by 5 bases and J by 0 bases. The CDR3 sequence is CASSSAGTSTDTQYF. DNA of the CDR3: TGTGCCAGCAGTTCAGCGGGAACTAGCACAGATACGCAGTATTTT.

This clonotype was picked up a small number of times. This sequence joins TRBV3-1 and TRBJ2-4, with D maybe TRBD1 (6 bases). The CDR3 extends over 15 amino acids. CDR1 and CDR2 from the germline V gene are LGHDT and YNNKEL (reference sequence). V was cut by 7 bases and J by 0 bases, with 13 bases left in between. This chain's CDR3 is CASTDQGLAKNIQYF. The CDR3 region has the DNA TGTGCCAGCACCGACCAGGGGTTAGCCAAAAACATTCAGTACTTC.

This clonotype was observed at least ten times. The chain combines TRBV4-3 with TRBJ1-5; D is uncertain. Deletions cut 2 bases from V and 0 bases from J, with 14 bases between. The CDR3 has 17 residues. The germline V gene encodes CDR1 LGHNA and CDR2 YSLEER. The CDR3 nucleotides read TGCGCCAGCAGCCAACAATTAGAAAGCTATAGCAATCAGCCCCAGCATTTT. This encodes CASSQQLESYSNQPQHF.

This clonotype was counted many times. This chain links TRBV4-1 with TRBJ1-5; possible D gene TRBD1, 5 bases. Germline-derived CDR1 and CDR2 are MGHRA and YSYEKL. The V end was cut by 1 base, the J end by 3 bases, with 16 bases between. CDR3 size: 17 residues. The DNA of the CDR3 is TGCGCCAGCAGCCAAGGGCCAGGCGGGACTTCCAATCAGCCCCAGCATTTT. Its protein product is CASSQGPGGTSNQPQHF.

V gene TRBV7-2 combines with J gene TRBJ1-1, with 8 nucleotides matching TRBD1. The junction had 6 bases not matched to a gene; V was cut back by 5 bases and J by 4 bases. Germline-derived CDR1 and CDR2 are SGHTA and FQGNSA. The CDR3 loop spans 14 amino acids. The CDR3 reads CASSPTGVFTEAFF. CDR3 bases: TGTGCCAGCAGCCCGACAGGGGTGTTCACTGAAGCTTTCTTT.

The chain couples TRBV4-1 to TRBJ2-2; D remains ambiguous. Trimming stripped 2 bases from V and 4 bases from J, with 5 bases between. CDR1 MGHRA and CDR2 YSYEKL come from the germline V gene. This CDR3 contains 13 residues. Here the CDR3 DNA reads TGCGCCAGCAGCCAAACGCGCACCGGGGAGCTGTTTTTT. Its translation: CASSQTRTGELFF.

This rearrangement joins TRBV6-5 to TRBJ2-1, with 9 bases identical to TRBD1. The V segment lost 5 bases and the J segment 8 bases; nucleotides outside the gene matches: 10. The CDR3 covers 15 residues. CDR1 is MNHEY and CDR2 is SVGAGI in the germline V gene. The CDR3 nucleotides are TGTGCCAGCAGTACCGGGACAGGGATTATCGATGAGCAGTTCTTC. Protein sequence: CASSTGTGIIDEQFF.

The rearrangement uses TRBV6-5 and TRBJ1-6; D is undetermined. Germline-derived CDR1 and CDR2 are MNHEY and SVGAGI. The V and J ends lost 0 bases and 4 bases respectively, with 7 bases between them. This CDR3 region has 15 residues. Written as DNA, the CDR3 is TGTGCCAGCAGTTACTCGGAGGGATATAATTCACCCCTCCACTTT. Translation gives CASSYSEGYNSPLHF.

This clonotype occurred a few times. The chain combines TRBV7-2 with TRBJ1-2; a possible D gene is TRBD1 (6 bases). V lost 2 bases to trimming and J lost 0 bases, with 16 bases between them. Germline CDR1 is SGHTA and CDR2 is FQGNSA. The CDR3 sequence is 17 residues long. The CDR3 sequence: CASSLWLGTNANYGYTF. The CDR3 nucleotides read TGTGCCAGCAGCTTATGGTTGGGGACAAACGCTAACTATGGCTACACCTTC.

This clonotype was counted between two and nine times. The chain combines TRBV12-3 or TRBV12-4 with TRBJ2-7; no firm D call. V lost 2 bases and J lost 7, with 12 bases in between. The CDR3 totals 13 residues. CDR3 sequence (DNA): TGTGCCAGCAGTTTATCCCATGGTAGAGAGCAGTACTTC. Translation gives CASSLSHGREQYF.

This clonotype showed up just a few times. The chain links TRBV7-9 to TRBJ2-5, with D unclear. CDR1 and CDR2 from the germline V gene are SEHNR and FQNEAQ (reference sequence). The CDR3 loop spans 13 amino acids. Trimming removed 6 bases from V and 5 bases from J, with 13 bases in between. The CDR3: CASRIGLWETQYF. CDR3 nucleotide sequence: TGTGCCAGCAGAATAGGATTATGGGAGACCCAGTACTTC.

CDR3 residues: CAIAPLAGVGEQYF. The CDR3 DNA follows: TGTGCCATCGCTCCACTAGCGGGAGTGGGTGAGCAGTACTTC. The rearrangement joins TRBV10-3 to TRBJ2-7, with 11 bases fitting TRBD2. CDR3 length equals 14 residues. V lost 8 bases to trimming and J lost 7 bases; unmatched junction nucleotides: 10. Germline V CDR1 and CDR2: ENHRY, SYGVKD.

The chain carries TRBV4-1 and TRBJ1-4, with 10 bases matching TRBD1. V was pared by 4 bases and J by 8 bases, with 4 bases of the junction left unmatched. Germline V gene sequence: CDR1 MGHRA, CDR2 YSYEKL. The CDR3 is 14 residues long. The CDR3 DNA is TGCGCCAGCAGCCTGGACAGGGGGGACGAAAAACTGTTTTTT. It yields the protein CASSLDRGDEKLFF.

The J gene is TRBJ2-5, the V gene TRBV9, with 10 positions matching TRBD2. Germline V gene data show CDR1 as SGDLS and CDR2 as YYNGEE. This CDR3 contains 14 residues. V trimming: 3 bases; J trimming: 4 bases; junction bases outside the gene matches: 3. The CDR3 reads CASSASGSGETQYF. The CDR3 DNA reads TGTGCCAGCAGCGCTAGCGGGAGCGGAGAGACCCAGTACTTC.

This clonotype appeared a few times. The DNA for the CDR3 is TGTGCCAGCAGCCCAACCGGGACCCCGATCACAGATACGCAGTATTTT. Its translation is CASSPTGTPITDTQYF. This rearrangement joins TRBV6-5 to TRBJ2-3; D tentatively fits TRBD1 or TRBD2 (5 bases each). Germline CDR1 and CDR2: MNHEY and SVGAGI. CDR3 size: 16 residues. The V end was cut by 6 bases, the J end by 2 bases, with 18 bases between.

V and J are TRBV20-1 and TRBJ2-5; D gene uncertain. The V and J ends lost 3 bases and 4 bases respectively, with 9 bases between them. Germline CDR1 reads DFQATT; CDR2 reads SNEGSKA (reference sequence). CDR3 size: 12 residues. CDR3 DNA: TGCAGTGCTAGGTCTAACCTAGAGACCCAGTACTTC. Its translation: CSARSNLETQYF.

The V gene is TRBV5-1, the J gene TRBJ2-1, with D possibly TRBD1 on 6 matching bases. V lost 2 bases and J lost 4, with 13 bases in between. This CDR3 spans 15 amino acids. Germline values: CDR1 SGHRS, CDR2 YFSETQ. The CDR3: CASSFDPGEYNEQFF. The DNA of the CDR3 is TGCGCCAGCAGCTTCGATCCAGGGGAATACAATGAGCAGTTCTTC.

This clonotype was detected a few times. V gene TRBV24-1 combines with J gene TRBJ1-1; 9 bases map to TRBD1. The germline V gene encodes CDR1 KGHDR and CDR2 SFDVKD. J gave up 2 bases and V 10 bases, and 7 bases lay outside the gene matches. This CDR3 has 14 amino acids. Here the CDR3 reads CATRSGQGNTEAFF. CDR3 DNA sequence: TGTGCCACTAGGTCGGGACAGGGTAACACTGAAGCTTTCTTT.

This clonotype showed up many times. Written as DNA, the CDR3 is TGTGCCATCAGCCCCCCTGGGGTGTCTGGAAACACCATATATTTT. Translating it yields CAISPPGVSGNTIYF. V gene TRBV10-3 combines with J gene TRBJ1-3; D not certain. CDR1 is ENHRY, CDR2 SYGVKD, per germline. V was clipped by 6 bases and J by 1 base, with 13 bases between them. This CDR3 is 15 amino acids long.

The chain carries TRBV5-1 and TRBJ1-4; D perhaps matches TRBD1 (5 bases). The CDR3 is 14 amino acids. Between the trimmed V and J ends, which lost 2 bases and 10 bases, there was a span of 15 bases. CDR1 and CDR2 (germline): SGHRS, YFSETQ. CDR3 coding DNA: TGCGCCAGCAGCTTCCAGGGAGGGCCCGGAAAACTGTTTTTT. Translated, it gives CASSFQGGPGKLFF. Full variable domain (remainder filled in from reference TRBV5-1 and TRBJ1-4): KAGVTQTPRYLIKTRGQQVTLSCSPISGHRSVSWYQQTPGQGLQFLFEYFSETQRNKGNFPGRFSGRQFSNSRSEMNVSTLELGDSALYLCASSFQGGPGKLFFGSGTQLSVL.

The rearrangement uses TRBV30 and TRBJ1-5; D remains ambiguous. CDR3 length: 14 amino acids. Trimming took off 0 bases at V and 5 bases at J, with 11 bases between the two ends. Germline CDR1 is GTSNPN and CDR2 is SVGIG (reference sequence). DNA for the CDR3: TGTGCCTGGAGTGTAGGCCAGAACTATCAGCCCCAGCATTTT. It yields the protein CAWSVGQNYQPQHF.

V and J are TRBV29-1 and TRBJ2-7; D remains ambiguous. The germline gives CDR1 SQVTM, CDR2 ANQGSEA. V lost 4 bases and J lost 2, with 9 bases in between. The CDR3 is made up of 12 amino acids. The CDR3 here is CSVAWEAYEQYF. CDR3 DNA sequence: TGCAGCGTTGCCTGGGAAGCCTACGAGCAGTACTTC.

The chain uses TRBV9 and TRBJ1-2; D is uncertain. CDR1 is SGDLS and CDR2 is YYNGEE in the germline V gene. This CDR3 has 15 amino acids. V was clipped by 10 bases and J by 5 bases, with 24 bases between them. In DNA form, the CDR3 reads TGTGCCTCAGCGAGGGAGGGAAGGGTATTATATGGCTACACCTTC. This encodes CASAREGRVLYGYTF.